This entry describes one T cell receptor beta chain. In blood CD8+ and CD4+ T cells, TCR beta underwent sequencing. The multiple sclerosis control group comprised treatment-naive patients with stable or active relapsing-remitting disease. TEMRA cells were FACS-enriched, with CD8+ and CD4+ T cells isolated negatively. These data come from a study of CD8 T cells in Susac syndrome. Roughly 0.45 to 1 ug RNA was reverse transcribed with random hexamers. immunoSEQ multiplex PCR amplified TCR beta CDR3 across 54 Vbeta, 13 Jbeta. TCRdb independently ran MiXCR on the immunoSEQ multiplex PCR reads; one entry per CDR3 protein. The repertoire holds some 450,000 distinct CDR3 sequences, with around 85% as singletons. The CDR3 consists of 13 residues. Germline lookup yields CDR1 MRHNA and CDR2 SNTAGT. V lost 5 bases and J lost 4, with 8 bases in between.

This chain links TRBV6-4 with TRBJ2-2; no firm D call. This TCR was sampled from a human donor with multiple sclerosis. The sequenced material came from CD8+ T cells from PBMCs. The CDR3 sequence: CASSYQVTGELFF. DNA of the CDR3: TGTGCCAGCAGTTACCAGGTCACCGGGGAGCTGTTTTTT.